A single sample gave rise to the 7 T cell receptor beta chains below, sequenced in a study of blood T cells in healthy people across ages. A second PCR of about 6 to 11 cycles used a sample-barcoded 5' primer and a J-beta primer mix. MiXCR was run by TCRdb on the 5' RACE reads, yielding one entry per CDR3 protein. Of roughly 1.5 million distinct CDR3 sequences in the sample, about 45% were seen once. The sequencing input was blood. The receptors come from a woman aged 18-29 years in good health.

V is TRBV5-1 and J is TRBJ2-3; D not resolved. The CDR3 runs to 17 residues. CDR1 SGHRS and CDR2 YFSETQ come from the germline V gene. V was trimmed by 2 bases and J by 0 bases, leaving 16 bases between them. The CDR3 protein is CASSLTSNGPSTDTQYF. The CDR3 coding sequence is TGCGCCAGCAGCTTAACCTCGAACGGGCCCAGCACAGATACGCAGTATTTT.

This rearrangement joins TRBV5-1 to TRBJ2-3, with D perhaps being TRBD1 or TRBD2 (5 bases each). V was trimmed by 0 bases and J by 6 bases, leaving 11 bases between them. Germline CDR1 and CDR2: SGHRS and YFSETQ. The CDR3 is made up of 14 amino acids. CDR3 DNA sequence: TGCGCCAGCAGCTTGGTCCGGGGCGAGGATACGCAGTATTTT. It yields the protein CASSLVRGEDTQYF.

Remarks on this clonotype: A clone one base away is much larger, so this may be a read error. The CDR3 loop is CASSSGRIYGYTF. The CDR3 nucleotides read TGTGCCAGCAGCTCAGGACGGATCTATGGCTACACCTTC. The genes are TRBV7-9 and TRBJ1-2; no clear D gene. The CDR3 consists of 13 residues. CDR1 and CDR2 (germline): SEHNR, FQNEAQ (reference sequence). With 4 bases removed from V and 4 bases from J, the gap between germline ends came to 10 bases.

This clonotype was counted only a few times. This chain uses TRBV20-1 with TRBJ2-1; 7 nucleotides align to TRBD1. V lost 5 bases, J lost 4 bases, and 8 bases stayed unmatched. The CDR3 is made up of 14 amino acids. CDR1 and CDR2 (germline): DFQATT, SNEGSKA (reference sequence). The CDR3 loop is CSAPGGVSYNEQFF. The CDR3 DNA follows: TGCAGTGCTCCAGGGGGAGTCTCTTACAATGAGCAGTTCTTC.

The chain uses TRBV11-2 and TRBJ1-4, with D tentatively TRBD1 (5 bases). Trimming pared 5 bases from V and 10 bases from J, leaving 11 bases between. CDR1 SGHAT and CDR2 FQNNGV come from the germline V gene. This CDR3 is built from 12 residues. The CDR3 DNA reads TGTGCCAGCAGCCGGGACCTGCCAAAACTGTTTTTT. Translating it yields CASSRDLPKLFF.

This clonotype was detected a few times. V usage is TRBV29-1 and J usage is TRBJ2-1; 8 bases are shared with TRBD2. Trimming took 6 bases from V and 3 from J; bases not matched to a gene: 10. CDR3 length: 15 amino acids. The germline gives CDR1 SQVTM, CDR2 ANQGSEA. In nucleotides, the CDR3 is TGCAGCGTCCCCGGGAGCGGGGGTTTCTACAATGAGCAGTTCTTC. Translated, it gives CSVPGSGGFYNEQFF.

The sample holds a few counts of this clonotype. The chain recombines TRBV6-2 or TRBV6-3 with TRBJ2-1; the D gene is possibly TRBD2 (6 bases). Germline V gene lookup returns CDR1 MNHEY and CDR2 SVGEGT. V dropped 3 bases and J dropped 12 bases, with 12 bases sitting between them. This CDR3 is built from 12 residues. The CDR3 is CASSYSGYRQFF. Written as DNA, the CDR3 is TGTGCCAGCAGTTATAGCGGTTATAGGCAGTTCTTC.